A single sample is the source of the 24 T cell receptor beta chains below, sequenced in a study of blood T cell repertoires in COVID-19. Some clones are missing from TCRdb's copy, which holds only in-frame ones; the method was immunoSEQ multiplex PCR. The sample contains about 280,000 clones, about 83% of which appear only once. The material sequenced was PBMCs or T cells enriched from blood (not recorded which). The receptors derive from a woman aged 40 to 50 who had recovered from COVID-19.

The chain recombines TRBV19 with TRBJ2-5; TRBD2 matches 10 bases. Germline V gene lookup returns CDR1 LNHDA and CDR2 SQIVND (reference sequence). The CDR3 loop spans 16 amino acids. Germline trimming cut 4 bases from V and 0 bases from J; bases unmatched to any gene: 5. CDR3 loop: CASSTRTSGDQETQYF. The DNA of the CDR3 is TGTGCCAGTAGTACTCGGACTAGCGGAGACCAAGAGACCCAGTACTTC.

V is TRBV21-1 and J is TRBJ2-7; TRBD1 is the table's D call, not checked against the DNA. TRBV21-1 is annotated as a pseudogene. The CDR3 contains 14 residues. This chain's CDR3 is CASSTRQEDNEQYF. The CDR3 region has the DNA TGTGCCAGCAGCACCCGACAGGAGGACAACGAGCAGTACTTC.

The chain employs TRBV19 and TRBJ2-3; 9 bases are shared with TRBD1. Germline lookup yields CDR1 LNHDA and CDR2 SQIVND (reference sequence). The junction had 7 bases not matched to a gene; V was cut back by 9 bases and J by 0 bases. This CDR3 is 15 amino acids long. CDR3 sequence: CASGQGRMSTDTQYF. The CDR3 DNA reads as TGTGCCAGCGGACAGGGGCGTATGAGCACAGATACGCAGTATTTT.

The rearrangement links TRBV7-2 to TRBJ1-2, with 7 bases matching TRBD1. The length of the CDR3 is 15 residues. V lost 1 base, J lost 7 bases, and 9 bases stayed unmatched. From germline, CDR1 is SGHTA and CDR2 FQGNSA. CDR3 protein: CASSLGTRQGGGYTF. The CDR3 nucleotides read TGTGCCAGCAGCTTAGGGACCCGACAGGGTGGTGGCTACACCTTC.

V and J are TRBV7-9 and TRBJ2-1; 9 nucleotides agree with TRBD2. The CDR3 runs to 15 residues. Germline V CDR1 and CDR2: SEHNR, FQNEAQ (reference sequence). With V trimmed by 4 bases and J by 10 bases, 11 bases remained unmatched. CDR3 sequence reads: CASSYEEREDREQFF. CDR3 DNA sequence: TGTGCCAGCAGCTATGAGGAGCGGGAGGATAGGGAGCAGTTCTTC.

V usage is TRBV2 and J usage is TRBJ1-3; unclear D gene. With 2 bases removed from V and 0 bases from J, the gap between germline ends came to 8 bases. This CDR3 has 15 residues. The germline V gene encodes CDR1 SNHLY and CDR2 FYNNEI. CDR3 in amino acids: CASSERSFSGNTIYF. The DNA of the CDR3 is TGTGCCAGCAGTGAACGTTCCTTCTCTGGAAACACCATATATTTT.

The chain is built from TRBV5-6 and TRBJ2-1, with 12 bases aligning to TRBD2. V trimming: 4 bases; J trimming: 9 bases; junction bases outside the gene matches: 11. The CDR3 sequence is 16 residues long. Germline CDR1 and CDR2: SGHDT and YYEEEE. CDR3 DNA: TGTGCCAGCAGCCTCAATCTAGCGGGAGGGCCTAGTGAGCAGTTCTTC. Encoded protein: CASSLNLAGGPSEQFF.

This chain links TRBV28 with TRBJ1-2; no clear D gene. The germline gives CDR1 MDHEN, CDR2 SYDVKM. Trimming took off 3 bases at V and 2 bases at J, with 7 bases between the two ends. The CDR3 length is 13 residues. The CDR3 coding sequence is TGTGCCAGCAGTTTTCCCCCAAACTATGGCTACACCTTC. The encoded protein is CASSFPPNYGYTF.

The chain couples TRBV18 to TRBJ2-7, with D possibly being TRBD2 (6 bases). Trimming stripped 3 bases from V and 2 bases from J, with 8 bases between. Germline V gene lookup returns CDR1 KGHSH and CDR2 LQKENI. The CDR3 loop spans 13 amino acids. The CDR3, as DNA: TGTGCCAGCTCACCCGGCGGGACCTACGAGCAGTACTTC. Its translation: CASSPGGTYEQYF.

The chain couples TRBV28 to TRBJ2-3; 11 nucleotides agree with TRBD2. Per germline, CDR1 MDHEN and CDR2 SYDVKM. The J segment lost 2 bases and the V segment lost 8 bases, leaving 6 bases of the junction unmatched. The CDR3 spans 15 residues. CDR3 sequence: CASQGLADDTDTQYF. Here the CDR3 DNA reads TGTGCCAGCCAGGGACTAGCGGATGACACAGATACGCAGTATTTT.

This clone was counted between two and nine times. V usage is TRBV19 and J usage is TRBJ2-1, with 15 bases aligning to TRBD2. Germline loops: CDR1 LNHDA, CDR2 SQIVND (reference sequence). The ends lost 10 bases at V and 1 base at J; junction bases unmatched: 2. The CDR3 is 15 amino acids. The DNA of the CDR3 is TGTGCCACCGGGACTAGCGGGAGGTCCTACAATGAGCAGTTCTTC. Encoded protein: CATGTSGRSYNEQFF.

The chain carries TRBV19 and TRBJ2-7, with 9 bases lining up with TRBD1. Germline values: CDR1 LNHDA, CDR2 SQIVND (reference sequence). V trimming: 4 bases; J trimming: 0 bases; junction bases outside the gene matches: 4. The CDR3 has 15 residues. CDR3 DNA sequence: TGTGCCAGTAGTAAAGGGACAGGGAGCTCCTACGAGCAGTACTTC. Its translation: CASSKGTGSSYEQYF.

CDR3: CASRGRRGETGELFF. The CDR3 coding sequence is TGTGCCAGCCGCGGGAGGAGGGGGGAAACCGGGGAGCTGTTTTTT. This rearrangement joins TRBV7-2 to TRBJ2-2; 8 bases match TRBD2. With V trimmed by 8 bases and J by 5 bases, 10 bases remained unmatched. Germline V lookup: CDR1 SGHTA, CDR2 FQGNSA. The CDR3 spans 15 residues.

This clone appeared a few times. The V gene is TRBV6-5, the J gene TRBJ1-6; 7 nucleotides align to TRBD1. The germline V gene has CDR1 MNHEY and CDR2 SVGAGI. V trimming: 5 bases; J trimming: 7 bases; junction bases outside the gene matches: 5. The CDR3 runs 14 residues. The CDR3 is CASSRQGLNSPLHF. The CDR3 bases are TGTGCCAGCAGTCGACAGGGCCTAAATTCACCCCTCCACTTT.

The chain uses TRBV27 and TRBJ2-1, with 10 bases lining up with TRBD1. CDR3 length: 16 residues. Germline V CDR1 and CDR2: MNHEY, SMNVEV (reference sequence). Trimming removed 6 bases from V and 5 bases from J; junction bases left unmatched: 10. CDR3 loop: CASRGVGGQGHNEQFF. The CDR3 bases are TGTGCCAGCAGAGGGGTTGGGGGACAGGGGCACAATGAGCAGTTCTTC.

The chain is built from TRBV9 and TRBJ1-6, with TRBD1 identical over 7 bases. Germline-derived CDR1 and CDR2 are SGDLS and YYNGEE. V lost 0 bases, J lost 9 bases, and 6 bases stayed unmatched. The CDR3 contains 15 residues. CDR3 loop: CASSVDGQGGSPLHF. In DNA form, the CDR3 reads TGTGCCAGCAGCGTAGATGGTCAGGGGGGTTCACCCCTCCACTTT.

V usage is TRBV28 and J usage is TRBJ1-1; a possible D gene is TRBD1 (5 bases). This CDR3 region has 15 residues. Trimming shortened V by 6 bases and J by 4 bases, and 18 bases separated the two germline ends. The germline CDR1 and CDR2 sequences are MDHEN and SYDVKM. The CDR3 sequence is CASRNPGLYLTEAFF. The CDR3 DNA is TGTGCCAGCAGGAACCCGGGACTTTACCTCACTGAAGCTTTCTTT.

The chain recombines TRBV30 with TRBJ2-1; TRBD2 agrees at 8 bases. Germline values: CDR1 GTSNPN, CDR2 SVGIG (reference sequence). The CDR3 runs to 15 residues. Trimming removed 3 bases from V and 0 bases from J; junction bases left unmatched: 4. This CDR3 is CAWRGGRSSYNEQFF. The CDR3 bases are TGTGCCTGGAGGGGCGGGAGGAGCTCCTACAATGAGCAGTTCTTC.

The V and J genes are TRBV7-9 and TRBJ2-7; D perhaps matches TRBD2 (6 bases). Germline V lookup: CDR1 SEHNR, CDR2 FQNEAQ (reference sequence). The CDR3 length is 15 residues. Trimming pared 4 bases from V and 0 bases from J, leaving 13 bases between. The CDR3: CASSYDRDSSYEQYF. The CDR3 DNA is TGTGCCAGCAGCTACGACCGGGACTCCTCCTACGAGCAGTACTTC.

This clone was observed a handful of times. This sequence joins TRBV4-3 and TRBJ1-2; no definite D call. The V end was cut by 4 bases, the J end by 0 bases, with 24 bases between. The CDR3 loop spans 19 amino acids. Germline values: CDR1 LGHNA, CDR2 YSLEER. The CDR3 region has the DNA TGCGCCAGCAGCCGAACTCTCGGATTGAGGAGTGCGGCTAACTATGGCTACACCTTC. Its protein product is CASSRTLGLRSAANYGYTF.

This chain uses TRBV19 with TRBJ2-3; D tentatively fits TRBD1 or TRBD2 (5 bases each). V gave up 4 bases and J gave up 9 bases, with 11 bases separating them. The CDR3 runs to 12 residues. Per the germline V gene, CDR1 is LNHDA and CDR2 is SQIVND (reference sequence). DNA of the CDR3: TGTGCCAGTAGTAGAGAGGGGCTGACGCAGTATTTT. It is translated as CASSREGLTQYF.

This rearrangement joins TRBV7-9 to TRBJ2-1; 7 bases align to TRBD2. The J segment lost 0 bases and the V segment lost 5 bases, leaving 4 bases of the junction unmatched. Germline lookup yields CDR1 SEHNR and CDR2 FQNEAQ (reference sequence). This CDR3 has 15 residues. The CDR3 nucleotides are TGTGCCAGCAGCGCGGGACTACTCTCCTACAATGAGCAGTTCTTC. Translation: CASSAGLLSYNEQFF.

This clone was observed a handful of times. V usage is TRBV7-2 and J usage is TRBJ2-7, with D tentatively TRBD2 (6 bases). Germline V lookup: CDR1 SGHTA, CDR2 FQGNSA. Trimming shortened V by 1 base and J by 3 bases, and 16 bases separated the two germline ends. CDR3 length equals 16 residues. The CDR3 spells CASSLGFGGTNYEQYF. CDR3 in DNA: TGTGCCAGCAGCTTAGGGTTCGGAGGGACGAACTACGAGCAGTACTTC.

The chain has TRBV7-2 and TRBJ2-3, with a weak D call TRBD2 (5 bases). Germline V gives CDR1 SGHTA, CDR2 FQGNSA. The CDR3 is 14 residues long. The V gene lost 5 bases and the J gene lost 6 bases, with 15 bases spanning the gap. CDR3 nucleotides: TGTGCCAGCAGCCTCGGACTGGGTGCGGATACGCAGTATTTT. It is translated as CASSLGLGADTQYF.